This T cell receptor beta chain was documented in a study of T cells in localized non-small cell lung cancer. Findings and caveats of the study: Uninvolved adjacent lung showed higher T cell clonality than tumor. Heterogeneity stays possible, as sequencing covered only one tumor region. Greater T cell density in blood accompanied longer overall survival. Adjacent lung exhibited a median of 57 among the 100 most abundant tumor clones.

The table came from immunoSEQ multiplex PCR; TCRdb's copy has only in-frame clones and leaves some out. In the table there are roughly 77,000 clones, 88% of which are singletons. In germline, CDR1 is SGHDT, CDR2 YYEEEE. Trimming took off 3 bases at V and 8 bases at J, with 14 bases between the two ends. CDR3 length: 13 residues. About this clone itself: What it binds is not known.

Here the sequenced sample was peripheral blood, taken before any cancer treatment. The source of this sequence is a woman between 35 and 75 years old with stage I squamous cell lung carcinoma. The chain is built from TRBV5-6 and TRBJ1-2; tentative D call: TRBD1 (5 bases). CDR3 DNA sequence: TGTGCCAGCAGCTGGGGTGGGGGAGGCGGCTACACCTTC. Its translation is CASSWGGGGGYTF.